This TCR beta chain was recovered during a study of T cell repertoires in cytomegalovirus infection (dated 2019 in TCRdb). Study-wide context: The peptide stimulations were aimed at well-studied HLA-B-restricted epitopes as well as recently identified HLA-C-restricted CMV epitopes, whose presentation resists viral immunomodulation. The HLA type of each donor mattered for the analysis, because public TCR beta signatures pointed to carriage of CMV infection along with the matching HLA type. Overall study outcomes, separate from this receptor: In the ex vivo response, HLA-C-restricted CMV-specific TCR beta clonotypes were dominant, and in two of eight donors the single most frequent clonotype came from this HLA-C-restricted group. Carriers of CMV infection plus the relevant HLA type were discriminated by the cumulative frequency of public TCR beta family members in the study cohort and in an independent 352-donor cohort.

The germline V gene encodes CDR1 LNHDA and CDR2 SQIVND (reference sequence). The CDR3 numbers 14 residues from cysteine through phenylalanine. CDR3 DNA only is kept here, 42 bases in frame from base 1. From V the trimming removes 1 base and from J it removes 16 bases, while the gene matches leave 13 bases of the junction unaccounted for. The sequencing machine was an Illumina HiSeq 1500. TCRdb's own reprocessing of the public reads used fastp at Q25 and MiXCR and kept productive beta chains. Rows are combined by CDR3 protein, so each entry shows the most common genes and DNA. This sample gives fewer than 850,000 distinct CDR3 sequences in total; 29% of them show up just once. About an eighth of the sample is taken by the ten largest. As regards this clonotype: There is no known antigen for this receptor. The sample holds no much larger clone one base away, and base qualities are not on file.

Per the publication, the treatment or condition label means: in vitro stimulation with specific CMV peptide epitopes to enrich CMV-specific T cells. This clonotype originated in a human donor in good health (CMV status not recorded). Some clones in this sample may be carry-over from other donors' samples. Recombination joined TRBV19 with TRBJ2-1; TRBD2 agrees with 7 junctional bases. Source: cultured CD8+ T cells from PBMCs, taken from culture after CMV antigen stimulation. CDR3 sequence: CASSIGLGGGFFFF. The DNA sequence is TGTGCCAGTAGTATAGGGTTAGGCGGGGGTTTCTTCTTCTTC.